One and the same sample provided the 19 T cell receptor beta chains below, sequenced in a study of blood T cells in healthy people across ages (dated by TCRdb to between 2014 and 2016). Library method: 5' RACE. TCRdb lists the instrument as Illumina HiSeq 2500. A second PCR of about 6 to 11 cycles was run with a J-beta primer mix and a sample-barcoded 5' primer. Clones were called with MiXCR by TCRdb after fastp trimmed the public reads at Q25, and only in-frame beta chains were retained. Every CDR3 protein is listed once, alongside the most common genes and DNA of its rows. For this sample there are roughly 1,800,000 distinct CDR3 sequences; less than 50% appear just once. 2.1% of the sample lies in the top ten. The sample was blood. These receptors originate from a woman in her 40s in good health.

In nucleotides, the CDR3 is TGCGCCAGCAGTCCTGGGGGCCCGCGAGCAGATACGCAGTATTTT. As protein: CASSPGGPRADTQYF. The gene calls are TRBV5-1 and TRBJ2-3, with D possibly matching TRBD1 (6 bases). CDR3 length: 15 amino acids. CDR1 is SGHRS, CDR2 YFSETQ, per germline. V was shortened by 5 bases and J by 4 bases, with 17 bases between the two germline ends.

The genes are TRBV7-2 and TRBJ2-5, with D perhaps matching TRBD2 (5 bases). The length of the CDR3 is 14 residues. Germline V lookup: CDR1 SGHTA, CDR2 FQGNSA. V lost 1 base to trimming and J lost 5 bases, with 11 bases between them. The CDR3 sequence is CASSLVVGVETQYF. The CDR3 coding sequence is TGTGCCAGCAGCTTAGTGGTGGGAGTGGAGACCCAGTACTTC. Based on the CDR3 plus reference TRBV7-2 and TRBJ2-5, the full variable domain is GAGVSQSPSNKVTEKGKDVELRCDPISGHTALYWYRQSLGQGLEFLIYFQGNSAPDKSGLPSDRFSAERTGGSVSTLTIQRTQQEDSAVYLCASSLVVGVETQYFGPGTRLLVL.

The chain is built from TRBV28 and TRBJ2-1; the D gene is possibly TRBD1 (6 bases). V was cut by 4 bases and J by 5 bases, with 21 bases left in between. CDR1 MDHEN and CDR2 SYDVKM come from the germline V gene. There are 17 residues in the CDR3. In DNA form, the CDR3 reads TGTGCCAGCAGTTGGGCCCGAGGGGGTTTGGGTAACAATGAGCAGTTCTTC. Translation: CASSWARGGLGNNEQFF.

The chain links TRBV5-1 to TRBJ2-7; TRBD1 agrees at 8 bases. The CDR3 is made up of 14 amino acids. Germline V gives CDR1 SGHRS, CDR2 YFSETQ. The trim removed 4 bases at V and 4 bases at J, leaving 7 bases unmatched. CDR3 protein: CASSETGVWYEQYF. As DNA, the CDR3 is TGCGCCAGCAGCGAGACAGGGGTTTGGTACGAGCAGTACTTC.

V gene TRBV7-8 combines with J gene TRBJ2-1; D possibly uses TRBD1 or TRBD2 (6 bases each). V lost 5 bases, J lost 3 bases, and 20 bases lay in between. CDR3 length equals 17 residues. Germline V gene sequence: CDR1 SGHVS, CDR2 FQNEAQ. The CDR3 is CASSPPERGRFYNEQFF. DNA of the CDR3: TGTGCCAGCAGCCCACCGGAACGGGGGCGCTTCTACAATGAGCAGTTCTTC. The variable domain in full, with the rest retrieved from reference TRBV7-8 and TRBJ2-1, is GAGVSQSPRYKVAKRGQDVALRCDPISGHVSLFWYQQALGQGPEFLTYFQNEAQLDKSGLPSDRFFAERPEGSVSTLKIQRTQQEDSAVYLCASSPPERGRFYNEQFFGPGTRLTVL.

V and J are TRBV15 and TRBJ2-7; TRBD2 might be the D (6 bases). V lost 3 bases and J 5 bases, leaving 11 bases between the germline ends. The germline V gene has CDR1 LNHNV and CDR2 YYDKDF (reference sequence). The CDR3 consists of 13 residues. The CDR3 DNA is TGTGCCACCAGCAGCCCGGGACTGAACGAGCAGTACTTC. Its translation: CATSSPGLNEQYF.

CDR3 DNA sequence: TGTGCCATCAGTGAGGTCGGGGGGCGGATAAGGACTGAAGCTTTCTTT. This translates into CAISEVGGRIRTEAFF. The J gene is TRBJ1-1, the V gene TRBV10-3; weak D call: TRBD1 (6 bases). Germline V gene data show CDR1 as ENHRY and CDR2 as SYGVKD. V was shortened by 2 bases and J by 5 bases, with 18 bases between the two germline ends. The CDR3 totals 16 residues.

This clonotype was picked up a small number of times. V usage is TRBV12-3 or TRBV12-4 and J usage is TRBJ2-3; D not resolved. V lost 2 bases, J lost 6 bases, and 9 bases lay in between. The length of the CDR3 is 13 residues. CDR3 nucleotides: TGTGCCAGCAGTTTATGGGCGAGTGATACGCAGTATTTT. This codes for CASSLWASDTQYF.

This chain uses TRBV9 with TRBJ2-3, with 11 bases fitting TRBD1. Unmatched junction bases numbered 5, after V lost 4 bases and J lost 4 bases. The CDR3 spans 15 residues. From germline, CDR1 is SGDLS and CDR2 YYNGEE. The CDR3 coding sequence is TGTGCCAGCAGCCCCGGACAGGGGGCATCAGATACGCAGTATTTT. Residues: CASSPGQGASDTQYF.

This clonotype has more than one count but fewer than ten. The chain combines TRBV5-1 with TRBJ1-4; D perhaps matches TRBD1 (6 bases). V was clipped by 2 bases and J by 13 bases, with 21 bases between them. CDR3 length equals 15 residues. The germline V gene encodes CDR1 SGHRS and CDR2 YFSETQ. CDR3 sequence: CASSFLAGDDQGLFF. The CDR3, as DNA: TGCGCCAGCAGCTTCTTGGCAGGGGACGACCAAGGACTGTTTTTT.

This sequence joins TRBV5-1 and TRBJ2-3; TRBD2 aligns across 11 bases. Germline V gene lookup returns CDR1 SGHRS and CDR2 YFSETQ. The CDR3 is 18 residues long. Germline trimming cut 2 bases from V and 0 bases from J; bases unmatched to any gene: 8. The CDR3 spells CASSLSGLAVGSTDTQYF. CDR3 DNA: TGCGCCAGCAGCTTATCGGGACTAGCGGTCGGTAGCACAGATACGCAGTATTTT.

This clonotype was counted between two and nine times. The V gene is TRBV7-8, the J gene TRBJ1-2, with 7 bases lining up with TRBD1. After removal of 8 bases from V and 3 bases from J, the junction contained 12 bases not matched to a gene. CDR1 SGHVS and CDR2 FQNEAQ come from the germline V gene. There are 15 residues in the CDR3. The CDR3 DNA is TGTGCCAGCCGCTCGACCGAAGGGACAGACTATGGCTACACCTTC. This encodes CASRSTEGTDYGYTF.

This chain uses TRBV2 with TRBJ2-1, with D perhaps TRBD1 or TRBD2 (5 bases each). V lost 7 bases, J lost 0 bases, and 10 bases lay in between. The CDR3 runs to 14 residues. Germline values: CDR1 SNHLY, CDR2 FYNNEI. The CDR3 here is CASTIGASYNEQFF. Here the CDR3 DNA reads TGTGCCAGCACCATCGGGGCCTCCTACAATGAGCAGTTCTTC.

This clonotype came up a few times. The genes are TRBV20-1 and TRBJ2-7; 9 bases are a match to TRBD1. Per germline, CDR1 DFQATT and CDR2 SNEGSKA (reference sequence). Germline trimming cut 0 bases from V and 2 bases from J; bases unmatched to any gene: 5. The CDR3 runs 15 residues. The CDR3 region is CSARDGQGSAYEQYF. For the CDR3, the DNA is TGCAGTGCTAGAGATGGACAGGGGTCGGCCTACGAGCAGTACTTC.

The chain employs TRBV6-2 or TRBV6-3 and TRBJ1-6; D is uncertain. Germline CDR1 reads MNHEY; CDR2 reads SVGEGT. V was cut by 3 bases and J by 3 bases, with 12 bases left in between. This CDR3 has 16 amino acids. CDR3 coding DNA: TGTGCCAGCAGTTATTTGCCGGGGAACTATAATTCACCCCTCCACTTT. This gives the protein CASSYLPGNYNSPLHF.

This clonotype has just a few counts. The CDR3 loop reads CSARGSSYNSPLHF. In DNA form, the CDR3 reads TGCAGTGCTAGGGGAAGCTCCTATAATTCACCCCTCCACTTT. V and J are TRBV20-1 and TRBJ1-6, with D hard to call. Germline-derived CDR1 and CDR2 are DFQATT and SNEGSKA (reference sequence). V shed 3 bases and J shed 0 bases, with 6 bases lying between them. The CDR3 totals 14 residues.

The gene calls are TRBV5-6 and TRBJ1-6; D gene unclear. This CDR3 has 14 residues. The ends were cut back, 2 bases at V and 7 bases at J, with 10 bases in the middle. Germline assignment: CDR1 SGHDT and CDR2 YYEEEE. The chain's CDR3 is CASSLTAANSPLHF. DNA for the CDR3: TGTGCCAGCAGCTTAACAGCCGCCAATTCACCCCTCCACTTT.

This clonotype was seen more than once but under ten times. The chain couples TRBV7-2 to TRBJ2-5; D gene unclear. The V end lost 3 bases, the J end lost 5 bases, and 16 bases lay between the germline ends. CDR1 is SGHTA, CDR2 FQGNSA, per germline. The CDR3 is made up of 15 amino acids. CDR3 DNA: TGTGCCAGCAGCTTTTCTCCCACTGCTGGGGAGACCCAGTACTTC. Translation: CASSFSPTAGETQYF.

The chain couples TRBV20-1 to TRBJ2-1; 7 bases align to TRBD2. Per the germline V gene, CDR1 is DFQATT and CDR2 is SNEGSKA (reference sequence). The CDR3 has 14 amino acids. Trimming cost V 3 bases and J 9 bases; bases outside gene matches: 11. This CDR3 is CSASAGTTNSEQFF. The CDR3 DNA reads TGCAGTGCTAGTGCCGGGACTACCAACAGTGAGCAGTTCTTC.